This entry lists 9 T cell receptor beta chains sequenced from one sample in a study of blood T cell repertoires in COVID-19. Profiled with immunoSEQ multiplex PCR; TCRdb holds only in-frame clones, not every one. The repertoire includes about 270,000 clones, over 75% of them detected once, and roughly 11% sits in the top ten. The sample comprised peripheral blood. Receptors were obtained from a woman between 65 and 79 years old with acute or convalescent COVID-19.

The rearrangement joins TRBV5-6 to TRBJ2-7; D might be TRBD1 (6 bases). The CDR3 has 14 residues. V gave up 4 bases and J gave up 4 bases, with 15 bases separating them. CDR1 is SGHDT, CDR2 YYEEEE, per germline. The CDR3 DNA sequence: TGTGCCAGCAGCCCCACAGGGAGCCGGTACGAGCAGTACTTC. Translation: CASSPTGSRYEQYF.

The V call is TRBV3-1 (or the pseudogene TRBV3-2), the J call TRBJ2-7; D gene uncertain. This CDR3 comprises 12 residues. Germline values: CDR1 LGHDT, CDR2 YNNKEL (reference sequence). Trimming stripped 4 bases from V and 3 bases from J, with 7 bases between. The CDR3 DNA reads TGTGCCAGCAGCCCCTTCGGCTACGAGCAGTACTTC. Translating it yields CASSPFGYEQYF.

This chain uses TRBV5-1 with TRBJ2-1; maybe TRBD2 (5 bases). This CDR3 region has 14 residues. Germline loops: CDR1 SGHRS, CDR2 YFSETQ. Trimming cost V 7 bases and J 8 bases, with 19 bases left between them. The CDR3 DNA follows: TGCGCCAGCGCCGGACTGAGGATCGAGGATGAGCAGTTCTTC. Translation gives CASAGLRIEDEQFF.

The chain uses TRBV19 and TRBJ2-3, with D possibly being TRBD1 (6 bases). There are 13 residues in the CDR3. The ends were cut back, 3 bases at V and 3 bases at J, with 7 bases in the middle. Germline V CDR1 and CDR2: LNHDA, SQIVND (reference sequence). In DNA form, the CDR3 reads TGTGCCAGTAGTATTCAGGGGACAGATACGCAGTATTTT. The encoded protein is CASSIQGTDTQYF.

DNA of the CDR3: TGTGCCAGCAGCTTGTTCGTCGGGACAGGGTCCGGAAACACCATATATTTT. It is translated as CASSLFVGTGSGNTIYF. The V call is TRBV5-8, the J call TRBJ1-3; 9 positions agree with TRBD1. The CDR3 has 17 residues. Germline CDR1 and CDR2: SGHTS and YDEGEE. The junction had 9 bases not matched to a gene; V was cut back by 1 base and J by 4 bases. Drawing the rest from reference TRBV5-8 and TRBJ1-3, the complete variable domain is EAGVTQSPTHLIKTRGQQATLRCSPISGHTSVYWYQQALGLGLQFLLWYDEGEERNRGNFPPRFSGRQFPNYSSELNVNALELEDSALYLCASSLFVGTGSGNTIYFGEGSWLTVV.

This sequence joins TRBV20-1 and TRBJ1-2, with unresolved D. The CDR3 spans 11 residues. Germline CDR1 is DFQATT and CDR2 is SNEGSKA (reference sequence). The CDR3 here is CRGGSDYGYTF. The CDR3 DNA reads TGCAGGGGAGGATCGGACTATGGCTACACCTTC.

In its sample, this clone was seen once. V gene TRBV6-5 combines with J gene TRBJ1-1; D is unclear. CDR3 length equals 13 residues. V shed 6 bases and J shed 6 bases, with 14 bases lying between them. The germline gives CDR1 MNHEY, CDR2 SVGAGI. The CDR3 bases are TGTGCCAGCAGAATATCCGTCCGGGCTGAAGCTTTCTTT. This sequence encodes CASRISVRAEAFF.

The gene calls are TRBV5-1 and TRBJ2-1, with D possibly matching TRBD1 (5 bases). Trimming cost V 4 bases and J 2 bases, with 13 bases left between them. CDR3 length equals 15 residues. CDR1 and CDR2 (germline): SGHRS, YFSETQ. CDR3 coding DNA: TGCGCCAGCAGCACCCAGGGTGGGACCTACAATGAGCAGTTCTTC. It codes for CASSTQGGTYNEQFF.

The chain recombines TRBV15 with TRBJ2-4, with TRBD1 matching 8 bases. There are 15 residues in the CDR3. CDR1 and CDR2 from the germline V gene are LNHNV and YYDKDF (reference sequence). J was trimmed by 6 bases and V by 3 bases; bases with no gene match: 7. CDR3 residues: CATSSPRTGRNIQYF. In nucleotides, the CDR3 is TGTGCCACCAGCAGCCCTAGGACAGGGAGAAACATTCAGTACTTC.